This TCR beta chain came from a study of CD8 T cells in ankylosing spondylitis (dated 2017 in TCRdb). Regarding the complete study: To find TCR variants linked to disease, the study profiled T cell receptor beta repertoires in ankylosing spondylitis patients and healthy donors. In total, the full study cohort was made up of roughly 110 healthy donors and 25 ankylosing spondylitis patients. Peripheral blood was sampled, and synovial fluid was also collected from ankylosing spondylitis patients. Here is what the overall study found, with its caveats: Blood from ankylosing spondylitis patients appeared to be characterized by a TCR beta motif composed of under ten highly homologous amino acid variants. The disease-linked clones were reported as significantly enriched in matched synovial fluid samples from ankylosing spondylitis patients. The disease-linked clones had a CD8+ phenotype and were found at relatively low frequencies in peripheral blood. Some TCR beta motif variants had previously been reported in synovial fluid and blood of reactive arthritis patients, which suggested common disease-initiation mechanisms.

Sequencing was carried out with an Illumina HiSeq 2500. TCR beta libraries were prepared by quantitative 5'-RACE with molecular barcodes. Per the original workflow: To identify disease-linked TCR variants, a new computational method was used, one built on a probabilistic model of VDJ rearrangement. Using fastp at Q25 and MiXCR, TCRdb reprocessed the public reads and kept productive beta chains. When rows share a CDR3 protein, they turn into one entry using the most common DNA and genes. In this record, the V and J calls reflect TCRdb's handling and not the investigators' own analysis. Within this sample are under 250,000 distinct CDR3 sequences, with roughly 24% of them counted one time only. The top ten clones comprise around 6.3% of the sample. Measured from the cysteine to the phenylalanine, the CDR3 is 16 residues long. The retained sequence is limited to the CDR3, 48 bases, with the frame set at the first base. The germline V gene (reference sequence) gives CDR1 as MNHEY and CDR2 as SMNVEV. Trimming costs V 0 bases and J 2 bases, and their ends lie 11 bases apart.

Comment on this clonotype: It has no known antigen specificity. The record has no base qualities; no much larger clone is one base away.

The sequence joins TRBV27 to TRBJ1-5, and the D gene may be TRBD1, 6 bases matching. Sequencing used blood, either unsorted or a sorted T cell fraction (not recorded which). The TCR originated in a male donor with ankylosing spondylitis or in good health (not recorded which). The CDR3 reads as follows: CASSLSRGKGNQPQHF. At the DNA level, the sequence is TGTGCCAGCAGTTTATCAAGGGGGAAGGGCAATCAGCCCCAGCATTTT.